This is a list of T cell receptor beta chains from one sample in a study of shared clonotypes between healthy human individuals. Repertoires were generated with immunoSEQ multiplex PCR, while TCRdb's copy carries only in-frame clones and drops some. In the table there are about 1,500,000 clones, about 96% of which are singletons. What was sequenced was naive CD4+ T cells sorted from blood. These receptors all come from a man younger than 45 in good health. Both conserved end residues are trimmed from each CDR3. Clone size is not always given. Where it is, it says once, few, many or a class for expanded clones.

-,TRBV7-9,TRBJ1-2,ASSLERARQTPGT
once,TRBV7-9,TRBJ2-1,ASSLDWDRGHNEQF
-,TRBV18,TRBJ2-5,ASSFYGAEETQY
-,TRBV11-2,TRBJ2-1,ASSADSRYNEQF
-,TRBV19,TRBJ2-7,ASRDVRLAGIEQY
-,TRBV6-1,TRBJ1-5,ASSWDQPQH
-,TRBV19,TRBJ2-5,ASSVRAWGETQY
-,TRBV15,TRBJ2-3,ATSRDPGEGDGTDTQY
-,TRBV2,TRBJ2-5,ASRTETQY
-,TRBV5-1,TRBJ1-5,ASSSGTENQPQH
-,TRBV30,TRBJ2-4,AWSRGKNIQY